This T cell receptor beta chain derives from a study of molecular identifiers for immune sequencing clone quantification. Preparation methods for the bulk TCR libraries were those previously described, with listed TCR primers. TCRdb analysed the PCR reads with MiXCR anew, one entry per CDR3 protein. This sample has approximately 93,000 distinct CDR3 sequences, with roughly 25% found just once. Naive CD8 T cells were sorted as CD8+CD4-CCR7+CD45RA+. V was pared by 4 bases and J by 6 bases, with 13 bases between. CDR3 size: 14 residues. Germline values: CDR1 LGHNA, CDR2 YSLEER. This clonotype turned up a few times.

Sequencing was performed on naive CD8+ T cells from blood, with Jurkat cell RNA spiked in. Specified subset: FACS-sorted CD8+CD4-CCR7+CD45RA+ naive T cells. This TCR was recovered from a human donor in good health. Some libraries in this study had Jurkat cell RNA spiked in. The chain couples TRBV4-3 to TRBJ2-1, with D perhaps TRBD1 or TRBD2 (5 bases each). This CDR3 is CASSRGFPGNEQFF. Written as DNA, the CDR3 is TGCGCCAGCAGCCGGGGGTTTCCGGGCAATGAGCAGTTCTTC.